Listed below are T cell receptor beta chains from one sample, sequenced in a study of T-cell reconstitution after alpha-beta-depleted transplantation in children. TCRdb reanalysed the PCR reads using MiXCR and keeps one entry per CDR3 protein. The sample holds some 600,000 distinct CDR3 sequences, 10% to 15% seen once. The sequences come from PBMCs, mostly from graft donor cells, collected 360 days after TCRalphabeta/CD19-depleted stem cell transplant. These receptor sequences come from a male patient younger than 18 who had a stem cell transplant for acute myeloid leukemia, so the T cells may come from the graft donor. The CDR3 runs from the conserved cysteine through the conserved F or W. The D gene is left open where the match is weak. Clone size is given for some rows only: seen once, a few or many times, or a class if the clone is expanded.

TRBD1	TRBV9	few	16	TRBJ2-1	TGTGCCAGCAGCGTAGACGGACAGGGGAAGAGAGATGAGCAGTTCTTC	CASSVDGQGKRDEQFF
TRBD1	TRBV6-1	-	15	TRBJ2-1	TGTGCCAGCAGACGGACAGGGAGCTCCTACAATGAGCAGTTCTTC	CASRRTGSSYNEQFF
TRBD1	TRBV5-1	many	18	TRBJ2-7	TGCGCCAGCAGCTTATTAGTTCGGGACAGGGGGTGGACCTACGAGCAGTACTTC	CASSLLVRDRGWTYEQYF
-	TRBV5-1	few	18	TRBJ2-7	TGCGCCAGCAGCCCTCGGACTGGCGGGACGGCATTCCCGTACGAGCAGTACTTC	CASSPRTGGTAFPYEQYF
TRBD2	TRBV7-9	few	16	TRBJ2-7	TGTGCCAGCAGCTTAATCCTAGCGGGTGCCCCCTACGAGCAGTACTTC	CASSLILAGAPYEQYF
TRBD2	TRBV20-1	few	13	TRBJ2-7	TGCAGTGCTAGCTGGGGGACTAACTACGAGCAGTACTTC	CSASWGTNYEQYF
-	TRBV28	many	13	TRBJ2-3	TGTGCCAGCAGTTCCGGGGTCCCAGATACGCAGTATTTT	CASSSGVPDTQYF
-	TRBV5-1	few	15	TRBJ1-5	TGCGCCAGCAGACCTGACAGTGTGAGCAATCAGCCCCAGCATTTT	CASRPDSVSNQPQHF
-	TRBV9	-	14	TRBJ1-6	TGTGCCAGCAGCGCCAGTACGTTTGAGACACCCCTCCACTTT	CASSASTFETPLHF
-	TRBV7-2	few	13	TRBJ2-5	TGTGCCAGCAGCTTAGGGGGACGCCTCCGCAAGTACTTC	CASSLGGRLRKYF
TRBD2	TRBV28	few	17	TRBJ2-3	TGTGCCAGCAGTTTAAGTCTACTAGCGGGAGGTGTAGATACGCAGTATTTT	CASSLSLLAGGVDTQYF
-	TRBV7-9	-	16	TRBJ1-1	TGTGCCAGCAGCCTCCTTGATAGGGCTGGAACCACTGAAGCTTTCTTT	CASSLLDRAGTTEAFF
TRBD2	TRBV7-9	-	17	TRBJ2-1	TGTGCCAGCACCATTAGCGGGAGGCCGCCGATATACAATGAGCAGTTCTTC	CASTISGRPPIYNEQFF
-	TRBV15	-	17	TRBJ2-3	TGTGCCACCAGCAGAGGCGGGGTAGCGCCCCTGAGAGATACGCAGTATTTT	CATSRGGVAPLRDTQYF
TRBD2	TRBV6-1	-	14	TRBJ2-2	TGTGCCTCCCGCGGGGGGAGGGCGATTCGGGAGCTGTTTTTT	CASRGGRAIRELFF
TRBD1	TRBV7-2	few	14	TRBJ1-6	TGTGCCAGCACCGCGACAGGGGGGCCTTCACCCCTCCACTTT	CASTATGGPSPLHF
-	TRBV27	-	17	TRBJ2-7	TGTGCCAGCAGCCAGACCAGACCGCTAAGTCCCTCCTACGAGCAGTACTTC	CASSQTRPLSPSYEQYF
-	TRBV20-1	-	12	TRBJ2-3	TGCAGTGCTGGGGGGGGCGCAGATACGCAGTATTTT	CSAGGGADTQYF
-	TRBV12-3/TRBV12-4	-	13	TRBJ2-5	TGTGCCACCACGAGAGGACAGCGAGAGACCCAGTACTTC	CATTRGQRETQYF
TRBD2	TRBV7-8	few	15	TRBJ2-5	TGTGCCAGCAGCTCCGGTCTAGCGGGAACGGAGACCCAGTACTTC	CASSSGLAGTETQYF
-	TRBV6-2/TRBV6-3	few	15	TRBJ2-7	TGTGCCAGCCGAAACTCCGGGATTGGCTCCTACGAGCAGTACTTC	CASRNSGIGSYEQYF
-	TRBV29-1	few	13	TRBJ1-1	TGCAGCGTTTTCCTAGGAGCGAACACTGAAGCTTTCTTT	CSVFLGANTEAFF
TRBD2	TRBV7-2	-	21	TRBJ2-3	TGTGCCAGCAGCTTAGTCGCCGGGACAGAGGGACTAGCGGGAGTCTTGGATACGCAGTATTTT	CASSLVAGTEGLAGVLDTQYF
TRBD1	TRBV29-1	-	15	TRBJ1-4	TGCAGCGTTGAAGGTCCGGGACAGGACTATGAAAAACTGTTTTTT	CSVEGPGQDYEKLFF
-	TRBV20-1	few	13	TRBJ2-3	TGCAGTGCTTTCGGAACAGGGTTAGATACGCAGTATTTT	CSAFGTGLDTQYF
-	TRBV25-1	-	14	TRBJ2-5	TGTGCCAGCACCCTCTCGGGAATGGGAGAGACCCAGTACTTC	CASTLSGMGETQYF
TRBD2	TRBV20-1	-	13	TRBJ2-5	TGCAGTGCTAGCGCCGGACTAGAGGTAGCCCAGTACTTC	CSASAGLEVAQYF
-	TRBV29-1	few	12	TRBJ1-2	TGCAGCGTCCGGGAGGAGATCTATGGCTACACCTTC	CSVREEIYGYTF
-	TRBV15	-	14	TRBJ2-5	TGTGCCACCACAGAAGGCTTGGAGGGCGAGACCCAGTACTTC	CATTEGLEGETQYF
TRBD2	TRBV5-1	-	17	TRBJ2-1	TGCGCCAGCAGCTCATCCGGGACTAGCGGCTCCTACAATGAGCAGTTCTTC	CASSSSGTSGSYNEQFF
-	TRBV28	once	19	TRBJ2-3	TGTGCCAGCAGTGCAACAGGGTTGATTTCCCAACTCCATACAGATACGCAGTATTTT	CASSATGLISQLHTDTQYF
-	TRBV10-3	-	12	TRBJ2-4	TGTGCCATCGGTACGGAAAGGGACATTCAGTACTTC	CAIGTERDIQYF
-	TRBV9	-	15	TRBJ1-1	TGTGCCAGCAGCGTAGATGGCAGGGAGAACACTGAAGCTTTCTTT	CASSVDGRENTEAFF
-	TRBV7-2	few	14	TRBJ2-2	TGTGCCAGCAGCTCCCCTAAACAAGGGGGGGAGCTGTTTTTT	CASSSPKQGGELFF
-	TRBV7-3	many	13	TRBJ1-6	TGTGCCAGCAGCTCAACGGCCTATTCACCCCTCCACTTT	CASSSTAYSPLHF
TRBD1	TRBV20-1	many	11	TRBJ2-1	TGCAGTGCTCCAGACAGGGCCTGGCAGTTCTTC	CSAPDRAWQFF
-	TRBV7-6	many	14	TRBJ2-7	TGTGCCAGCAGCTTAGGCCAGGACCCCTACGAGCAGTACTTC	CASSLGQDPYEQYF